These 13 T cell receptor beta chains share one sample of origin, sequenced in a study of regulatory T cells in long-lasting Graves disease. Time point described: newly diagnosed GD, antithyroid drugs for less than 3 months. TCR sequences were obtained from RNA taken from PBMCs. Library construction for TCR beta used iRepertoire HTBI primers and Arm-PCR of CDR3 regions. MiXCR was run by TCRdb on the multiplex PCR reads, yielding one entry per CDR3 protein. The data show around 450,000 distinct CDR3 sequences, roughly 17% seen once. In addition, the sample was reused for a study of T cells in Graves' hyperthyroidism and ophthalmopathy.

The starting material was peripheral blood mononuclear cells (PBMCs), obtained at new diagnosis, from a patient treated with antithyroid drugs. The receptor source for this set is a man aged 35 to 55 with Graves disease.

This clonotype was seen many times. This chain links TRBV9 with TRBJ1-1; 10 positions match TRBD1. Per germline, CDR1 SGDLS and CDR2 YYNGEE. Trimming at V came to 0 bases and at J to 1 base, leaving 3 bases not matched to a gene. CDR3 size: 16 residues. The CDR3 coding sequence is TGTGCCAGCAGCGTAGTGGGACAGGGGTCGAACACTGAAGCTTTCTTT. This translates into CASSVVGQGSNTEAFF.

This clonotype was observed a few times. This sequence joins TRBV10-3 and TRBJ1-4; D is undetermined. Germline CDR1 reads ENHRY; CDR2 reads SYGVKD. The V gene lost 8 bases and the J gene lost 4 bases, with 20 bases spanning the gap. This CDR3 contains 16 residues. The CDR3 region has the DNA TGTGCCATCCGGAACGAAGGAGACCCTGGTAATGAAAAACTGTTTTTT. Translated: CAIRNEGDPGNEKLFF.

This clonotype has ten or more counts. The chain is built from TRBV7-8 and TRBJ2-5, with 12 bases aligning to TRBD2. Germline V gene sequence: CDR1 SGHVS, CDR2 FQNEAQ. The length of the CDR3 is 15 residues. The J segment lost 4 bases and the V segment lost 3 bases, leaving 3 bases of the junction unmatched. CDR3 loop: CASSFVLAGGETQYF. The CDR3 coding sequence is TGTGCCAGCAGCTTTGTACTAGCGGGAGGAGAGACCCAGTACTTC.

The table lists this clonotype with a few counts. The gene calls are TRBV20-1 and TRBJ2-3, with 7 bases fitting TRBD2. The junction had 11 bases not matched to a gene; V was cut back by 3 bases and J by 2 bases. Per the germline V gene, CDR1 is DFQATT and CDR2 is SNEGSKA (reference sequence). The CDR3 is 16 residues long. The CDR3 protein is CSASPSGAGYTDTQYF. The CDR3 DNA is TGCAGTGCTAGCCCCTCGGGAGCGGGATACACAGATACGCAGTATTTT.

This clonotype was seen ten or more times. The V and J genes are TRBV29-1 and TRBJ2-3; D may be TRBD2 (6 bases). Trimming left V 0 bases short and J 4 bases short, with 17 bases between. CDR1 and CDR2 (germline): SQVTM, ANQGSEA. The CDR3 sequence is 16 residues long. CDR3 sequence (DNA): TGCAGCGTTGAAGATCGAGGAGGGGTGAATCCAGATACGCAGTATTTT. Protein: CSVEDRGGVNPDTQYF.

This clonotype was seen only a few times. This rearrangement joins TRBV20-1 to TRBJ2-1, with 7 nucleotides matching TRBD2. Germline V lookup: CDR1 DFQATT, CDR2 SNEGSKA (reference sequence). CDR3 length: 16 residues. With 6 bases clipped from V and 0 bases from J, the junction kept 11 bases outside the gene matches. CDR3 sequence reads: CSAPDPSGRSYNEQFF. CDR3 nucleotides: TGCAGTGCCCCGGACCCTAGCGGACGCTCCTACAATGAGCAGTTCTTC.

The J gene is TRBJ2-1, the V gene TRBV19; a possible D gene is TRBD2 (6 bases). CDR1 is LNHDA and CDR2 is SQIVND in the germline V gene (reference sequence). The CDR3 is made up of 13 amino acids. Trimming pared 3 bases from V and 7 bases from J, leaving 10 bases between. In DNA form, the CDR3 reads TGTGCCAGTAGTATCAAGGGGAGGAATGAGCAGTTCTTC. Its protein product is CASSIKGRNEQFF. Using reference TRBV19 and TRBJ2-1 for the parts outside the CDR3, the full variable domain is DGGITQSPKYLFRKEGQNVTLSCEQNLNHDAMYWYRQDPGQGLRLIYYSQIVNDFQKGDIAEGYSVSREKKESFPLTVTSAQKNPTAFYLCASSIKGRNEQFFGPGTRLTVL.

This clonotype was counted many times. In DNA form, the CDR3 reads TGTGCCAGCAGTTGGGGACAGGACTACAATGAGCAGTTCTTC. This sequence encodes CASSWGQDYNEQFF. This sequence joins TRBV6-2 or TRBV6-3 and TRBJ2-1, with 8 bases that match TRBD1. This CDR3 region has 14 residues. CDR1 and CDR2 (germline): MNHEY, SVGEGT. With V trimmed by 4 bases and J by 3 bases, 2 bases remained unmatched.

The V call is TRBV11-3, the J call TRBJ2-3, with 10 bases aligning to TRBD2. The germline V gene encodes CDR1 SGHNT and CDR2 YENEEA. The V gene end was trimmed by 5 bases and the J gene end by 5 bases; junction bases not matched to a gene: 13. This CDR3 has 17 amino acids. The CDR3 reads CASSVSGLAGAKDTQYF. In DNA, the CDR3 is TGTGCCAGCAGCGTTAGTGGGCTAGCGGGAGCGAAAGATACGCAGTATTTT.

In this sample, this clonotype turned up a few times. The rearrangement joins TRBV29-1 to TRBJ2-7, with D possibly TRBD2 on 6 matching bases. V lost 3 bases and J lost 4, with 13 bases in between. Per the germline V gene, CDR1 is SQVTM and CDR2 is ANQGSEA. This CDR3 comprises 13 residues. The CDR3 sequence: CSVESGDPYEQYF. The DNA of the CDR3 is TGCAGCGTTGAGTCGGGGGACCCATACGAGCAGTACTTC.

This clonotype was counted ten times or more. This sequence joins TRBV27 and TRBJ2-6; D not certain. The CDR3 extends over 14 amino acids. V was shortened by 6 bases and J by 0 bases, with 6 bases between the two germline ends. The germline V gene has CDR1 MNHEY and CDR2 SMNVEV (reference sequence). CDR3 sequence (DNA): TGTGCCAGCAGCGATTTCTCTGGGGCCAACGTCCTGACTTTC. This codes for CASSDFSGANVLTF.

This clonotype was detected only a few times. CDR3 in DNA: TGTGCCAGCAGCGTAGCCCTAGACTCTGGAAACACCATATATTTT. This codes for CASSVALDSGNTIYF. This chain connects TRBV28 to TRBJ1-3; no clear D gene. CDR3 size: 15 residues. The germline V gene encodes CDR1 MDHEN and CDR2 SYDVKM. The V end was cut by 6 bases, the J end by 0 bases, with 12 bases between.

This clonotype was seen ten or more times. This chain joins TRBV20-1 and TRBJ2-7; the D gene is possibly TRBD1 (5 bases). Per the germline V gene, CDR1 is DFQATT and CDR2 is SNEGSKA (reference sequence). With 7 bases removed from V and 5 bases from J, the gap between germline ends came to 24 bases. The CDR3 is 15 amino acids. The CDR3 coding sequence is TGCAGTGTTAAAAGTCAAGTGGGTATGACAGACGAGCAGTACTTC. It translates to CSVKSQVGMTDEQYF.